This T cell receptor (beta chain) derives from a study of blood T cell repertoires in COVID-19. CDR1 is LNHNV and CDR2 is YYDKDF in the germline V gene (reference sequence). Germline trimming cut 3 bases from V and 1 base from J; bases unmatched to any gene: 5. This CDR3 region has 16 residues. Measured with immunoSEQ multiplex PCR; TCRdb has only the in-frame clones, and not every one. Of around 210,000 clones in the sample, approximately 80% were seen once. V usage is TRBV15 and J usage is TRBJ2-7, with 11 bases matching TRBD2. The sequence was collected from a human donor in a cohort sampled during active COVID-19. Sequenced: peripheral blood. Written as DNA, the CDR3 is TGTGCCACCAGCAGTCGTCCTAGCGGGAGGTCCTACGAGCAGTACTTC. This encodes CATSSRPSGRSYEQYF.